Listed here are 28 T cell receptor beta chains from one sample, sequenced in a study of T-cell reconstitution after alpha-beta-depleted transplantation in children. A library of TCRbeta sequences, prepared with unique molecular identifiers, was generated. TCRdb re-analysed the PCR reads in MiXCR, keeping a single row per CDR3 protein. The profile shows some 490,000 distinct CDR3 sequences, under 15% of them singletons. Specimen: PBMCs from the stem cell graft donor, collected from the stem cell graft. The receptors shown here come from a human donor who donated a stem cell graft to a child with combined immunodeficiency.

This clonotype occurred a few times. The J gene is TRBJ2-7, the V gene TRBV4-3, with TRBD1 matching over 9 bases. The CDR3 is 15 residues long. Germline-derived CDR1 and CDR2 are LGHNA and YSLEER. The V gene end was trimmed by 0 bases and the J gene end by 3 bases; junction bases not matched to a gene: 3. CDR3 nucleotide sequence: TGCGCCAGCAGCCAAGAGGACAGGGGTATCTACGAGCAGTACTTC. Translation gives CASSQEDRGIYEQYF.

The table lists this clonotype with a few counts. The chain carries TRBV7-8 and TRBJ2-2, with D perhaps TRBD1 or TRBD2 (5 bases each). The CDR3 consists of 16 residues. Deletions cut 1 base from V and 4 bases from J, with 13 bases between. CDR1 SGHVS and CDR2 FQNEAQ come from the germline V gene. This chain's CDR3 is CASSLDDGTATGELFF. DNA of the CDR3: TGTGCCAGCAGCTTAGACGATGGGACGGCCACCGGGGAGCTGTTTTTT.

The chain employs TRBV4-2 and TRBJ2-1; D is possibly TRBD1 (6 bases). Trimming pared 4 bases from V and 10 bases from J, leaving 26 bases between. There are 17 residues in the CDR3. CDR1 and CDR2 from the germline V gene are LGHNA and YNFKEQ. The CDR3 sequence: CASSPDRIYTRGREQFF. Here the CDR3 DNA reads TGTGCCAGCAGCCCAGATCGAATTTATACCAGGGGCAGGGAGCAGTTCTTC.

CDR3 sequence (DNA): TGTGCCTGCCACAGGGGACCCTACGAGCAGTACTTC. It translates to CACHRGPYEQYF. The V gene is TRBV30, the J gene TRBJ2-7, with TRBD1 matching over 7 bases. Germline V gene data show CDR1 as GTSNPN and CDR2 as SVGIG (reference sequence). J gave up 2 bases and V 6 bases, and 4 bases lay outside the gene matches. The CDR3 is made up of 12 amino acids.

This clonotype was seen a few times. The CDR3 sequence: CASSLNTGEETQYF. The CDR3 nucleotides read TGCGCCAGCAGCTTGAATACAGGGGAGGAGACCCAGTACTTC. The V gene is TRBV5-1, the J gene TRBJ2-5; 7 positions match TRBD1. In germline, CDR1 is SGHRS, CDR2 YFSETQ. This CDR3 is 14 amino acids long. Losses at the gene ends were 1 base for V and 5 bases for J; bases not matched to a gene: 5.

This clonotype was recorded a few times. The genes are TRBV7-2 and TRBJ2-3, with TRBD2 as a possible D gene (6 bases). The CDR3 covers 14 residues. Germline V gene data show CDR1 as SGHTA and CDR2 as FQGNSA. The V gene lost 6 bases and the J gene lost 3 bases, with 13 bases spanning the gap. The CDR3 DNA is TGTGCCAGCAGATTTTGGACTACGACAGATACGCAGTATTTT. Protein product: CASRFWTTTDTQYF.

This clonotype was counted between two and nine times. The chain has TRBV9 and TRBJ2-7, with D possibly TRBD2 on 7 matching bases. The CDR3 runs to 16 residues. Germline V CDR1 and CDR2: SGDLS, YYNGEE. Trimming shortened V by 2 bases and J by 5 bases, and 20 bases separated the two germline ends. CDR3 sequence: CASSVHFGGGFDEQYF. In DNA, the CDR3 is TGTGCCAGCAGCGTGCATTTTGGGGGGGGCTTCGACGAGCAGTACTTC.

This clonotype has only a few counts. This chain joins TRBV29-1 and TRBJ2-1; TRBD2 is a possible D gene (7 bases). The CDR3 sequence is 11 residues long. Germline assignment: CDR1 SQVTM and CDR2 ANQGSEA. The V and J ends lost 6 bases and 9 bases respectively, with 12 bases between them. CDR3 DNA sequence: TGCAGCGTCCGGGGGGCCGGTGAGCAGTTCTTC. It specifies CSVRGAGEQFF.

In its sample, this clonotype was seen a few times. The rearrangement links TRBV5-5 to TRBJ2-3, with 7 bases aligning to TRBD2. The CDR3 extends over 16 amino acids. Germline V gene data show CDR1 as SGHKS and CDR2 as YYEKEE (reference sequence). J gave up 0 bases and V 6 bases, and 10 bases lay outside the gene matches. The CDR3 coding sequence is TGTGCCAGCACTCATAGAGTAGCGGGCAGCACAGATACGCAGTATTTT. Protein product: CASTHRVAGSTDTQYF.

This clonotype was observed at least ten times. The rearrangement uses TRBV12-3 or TRBV12-4 and TRBJ2-5; 7 bases match TRBD1. The CDR3 covers 14 residues. J gave up 5 bases and V 6 bases, and 9 bases lay outside the gene matches. As DNA, the CDR3 is TGTGCCAGCAGCCCTGGACAGGACGGGGAGACCCAGTACTTC. Encoded protein: CASSPGQDGETQYF.

This chain uses TRBV30 with TRBJ1-2, with D perhaps TRBD1 (6 bases). Germline V gene sequence: CDR1 GTSNPN, CDR2 SVGIG (reference sequence). The V and J ends lost 3 bases and 0 bases respectively, with 14 bases between them. The CDR3 sequence is 15 residues long. This chain's CDR3 is CAWSAERGSNYGYTF. In DNA, the CDR3 is TGTGCCTGGAGCGCCGAAAGGGGGTCTAACTATGGCTACACCTTC.

The genes are TRBV5-1 and TRBJ2-6; the D gene is possibly TRBD1 (6 bases). The CDR3 is made up of 15 amino acids. Looked up from germline, CDR1 is SGHRS and CDR2 is YFSETQ. V lost 4 bases and J 2 bases, leaving 10 bases between the germline ends. The CDR3, as DNA: TGCGCCAGCAGCCCACAGGGTACTGGGGCCAACGTCCTGACTTTC. Its translation: CASSPQGTGANVLTF.

V is TRBV7-9 and J is TRBJ1-2; 8 bases are shared with TRBD1. Germline V gene data show CDR1 as SEHNR and CDR2 as FQNEAQ (reference sequence). The CDR3 spans 14 residues. The V segment lost 5 bases and the J segment 6 bases; nucleotides outside the gene matches: 8. CDR3: CASSLGGQANGYTF. CDR3 DNA: TGTGCCAGCAGCCTTGGGGGACAGGCAAATGGCTACACCTTC.

This clonotype was counted many times. This chain links TRBV5-5 with TRBJ2-7; the D gene is possibly TRBD1 (6 bases). Germline-derived CDR1 and CDR2 are SGHKS and YYEKEE (reference sequence). Trimming took off 6 bases at V and 3 bases at J, with 13 bases between the two ends. This CDR3 region has 13 residues. The CDR3 region has the DNA TGTGCCAGCAAACGGGACACTGACTACGAGCAGTACTTC. Translated: CASKRDTDYEQYF.

The chain is built from TRBV12-3 or TRBV12-4 and TRBJ1-6; TRBD1 agrees at 9 bases. CDR3 length equals 12 residues. The trim removed 8 bases at V and 7 bases at J, leaving 0 bases unmatched. CDR3 amino acids: CASGTGNSPLHF. Written as DNA, the CDR3 is TGTGCCAGCGGGACAGGGAATTCACCCCTCCACTTT.

V gene TRBV3-1 combines with J gene TRBJ2-3, with D unclear. Trimming took 0 bases from V and 2 from J, leaving 15 bases between them. The CDR3 runs to 17 residues. The V gene's germline CDR1 is LGHDT and CDR2 YNNKEL (reference sequence). The CDR3 sequence: CASSQDIAWRYTDTQYF. The CDR3 DNA is TGTGCCAGCAGCCAAGATATCGCTTGGCGCTACACAGATACGCAGTATTTT.

The chain couples TRBV6-5 to TRBJ1-2; 7 nucleotides match TRBD1. Germline CDR1 is MNHEY and CDR2 is SVGAGI. The ends lost 2 bases at V and 7 bases at J; junction bases unmatched: 7. The CDR3 has 14 residues. CDR3 protein: CASSYPTGQSGYTF. The CDR3 nucleotides are TGTGCCAGCAGTTACCCGACAGGGCAAAGTGGCTACACCTTC.

This clonotype was counted only a few times. The chain employs TRBV12-3 or TRBV12-4 and TRBJ1-3; 7 positions match TRBD1. The trim removed 5 bases at V and 9 bases at J, leaving 10 bases unmatched. The CDR3 sequence is 14 residues long. The CDR3, as DNA: TGTGCCAGCAGTACCCAAGACAGGGTAGGCACCATATATTTT. It encodes CASSTQDRVGTIYF.

The V gene is TRBV28, the J gene TRBJ2-3; 9 positions match TRBD1. The V gene end was trimmed by 3 bases and the J gene end by 3 bases; junction bases not matched to a gene: 4. From germline, CDR1 is MDHEN and CDR2 SYDVKM. This CDR3 is 15 amino acids long. The CDR3 is CASSFSTGGTDTQYF. The CDR3 DNA follows: TGTGCCAGCAGTTTTTCGACAGGGGGTACAGATACGCAGTATTTT.

The chain is built from TRBV28 and TRBJ2-3; TRBD2 aligns across 7 bases. CDR1 is MDHEN, CDR2 SYDVKM, per germline. The CDR3 has 17 amino acids. V shed 3 bases and J 0 bases; nucleotides not matched to a gene: 9. The CDR3 DNA follows: TGTGCCAGCAGTTTGGCAAGCGGGGCCCCTAGCACAGATACGCAGTATTTT. It encodes CASSLASGAPSTDTQYF.

This clonotype was found a few times. J is TRBJ1-4 and V is TRBV5-4; tentatively, D is TRBD1 (5 bases). CDR1 is SGHNT and CDR2 is YYREEE in the germline V gene (reference sequence). The V and J ends lost 4 bases and 8 bases respectively, with 21 bases between them. This CDR3 comprises 16 residues. In DNA, the CDR3 is TGTGCCAGCAGCCCACATTCAGGGTATCGAGGAGAAAAACTGTTTTTT. Its translation: CASSPHSGYRGEKLFF.

There are many counts of this clonotype. The gene calls are TRBV4-3 and TRBJ2-7; the match to TRBD2 covers 9 bases. V trimming: 5 bases; J trimming: 5 bases; junction bases outside the gene matches: 7. The CDR3 covers 14 residues. Germline lookup yields CDR1 LGHNA and CDR2 YSLEER. The CDR3 nucleotides are TGCGCCAGCAGCGCGGGACTAGCTCAGAACGAGCAGTACTTC. Its translation: CASSAGLAQNEQYF.

This clonotype was observed a handful of times. One base away lies a much larger clone, so this may be a sequencing read error. V usage is TRBV2 and J usage is TRBJ2-5; 7 positions agree with TRBD1. CDR1 and CDR2 (germline): SNHLY, FYNNEI. The length of the CDR3 is 13 residues. DNA of the CDR3: TGTGCCAGCAGACGGGACAGCCAAGAGGCCCAGTACTTC. Translating gives CASRRDSQEAQYF.

This clonotype was seen only a few times. The V call is TRBV5-6, the J call TRBJ2-7; 7 positions agree with TRBD2. The trim removed 1 base at V and 1 base at J, leaving 8 bases unmatched. There are 16 residues in the CDR3. CDR1 is SGHDT, CDR2 YYEEEE, per germline. CDR3 DNA: TGTGCCAGCAGCTTGCACCCTAGCGGAGGATCCTACGAGCAGTACTTC. Amino acid sequence: CASSLHPSGGSYEQYF.

This clonotype was counted many times. The V call is TRBV4-2, the J call TRBJ2-3; TRBD1 might be the D (7 bases). The germline V and J ends were trimmed by 2 bases and 3 bases, with 15 bases remaining between them. Germline lookup yields CDR1 LGHNA and CDR2 YNFKEQ. The CDR3 loop spans 16 amino acids. The CDR3 reads CASSQQSGGTTDTQYF. DNA for the CDR3: TGTGCCAGCAGCCAACAATCAGGGGGGACGACAGATACGCAGTATTTT.

This clonotype was observed many times. This sequence joins TRBV5-1 and TRBJ2-1; 10 bases align to TRBD2. CDR3 length: 14 amino acids. The germline gives CDR1 SGHRS, CDR2 YFSETQ. J lost 4 bases, V lost 3 bases, and 1 base had no gene match. CDR3 nucleotides: TGCGCCAGCAGCTCTAGCGGGGGTTACAATGAGCAGTTCTTC. It is translated as CASSSSGGYNEQFF.

V usage is TRBV5-1 and J usage is TRBJ2-5; a weak D match, TRBD1 (7 bases). Germline loops: CDR1 SGHRS, CDR2 YFSETQ. The CDR3 spans 15 residues. V was trimmed by 4 bases and J by 1 base, leaving 14 bases between them. CDR3 bases: TGCGCCAGCAGCCCAGGGGGGTTATTCCAAGAGACCCAGTACTTC. It codes for CASSPGGLFQETQYF.

This chain links TRBV5-5 with TRBJ1-4; 7 nucleotides match TRBD1. The CDR3 has 16 amino acids. With 0 bases clipped from V and 4 bases from J, the junction kept 6 bases outside the gene matches. Germline V gene data show CDR1 as SGHKS and CDR2 as YYEKEE (reference sequence). The CDR3 sequence is CASSLAPGQINEKLFF. The DNA of the CDR3 is TGTGCCAGCAGCTTGGCCCCGGGACAGATTAATGAAAAACTGTTTTTT. The complete variable domain, with remaining parts taken from reference TRBV5-5 and TRBJ1-4, reads DAGVTQSPTHLIKTRGQQVTLRCSPISGHKSVSWYQQVLGQGPQFIFQYYEKEERGRGNFPDRFSARQFPNYSSELNVNALLLGDSALYLCASSLAPGQINEKLFFGSGTQLSVL.